One T cell receptor (beta chain) is described in this entry. Antigen specificity is unknown. This specimen comes from a study of CD8+ T cells in alopecia areata. Study-level findings and limits: Scalp repertoires also include resident alphabeta T cells from normal skin. TCRs were shared less clearly across patients than in mice, possibly for HLA-related reasons.

Extracted RNA was reverse transcribed, and the resulting cDNA served as sequencing template. Using immunoSEQ multiplex PCR, the repertoire was profiled, and TCRdb retains in-frame clones only, with some absent. Among around 150,000 clones listed, about 54% were seen once. Germline CDR1 and CDR2: MNHNY and SVGAGI (reference sequence). V lost 2 bases, J lost 3 bases, and 5 bases lay in between. The CDR3 loop spans 13 amino acids. This receptor was taken from a human donor in good health. V is TRBV6-6 and J is TRBJ2-1, with TRBD2 as a possible D gene (5 bases). Sequencing was carried out using CD4+ T cells sorted from blood. This chain's CDR3 is CASSYEGYNEQFF. The CDR3 coding sequence is TGTGCCAGCAGTTACGAGGGCTACAATGAGCAGTTCTTC.